Shown below are 21 T cell receptor beta chains from a single sample sequenced in a study of cytotoxic CD8 clonotypes in ibrutinib-treated CLL. TCRdb's table, derived via immunoSEQ multiplex PCR, lists solely in-frame clones and lacks some. The data show roughly 190,000 clones, 55% to 85% seen once. This specimen consisted of PBMCs, obtained after 24 months of ibrutinib treatment. The receptors were sampled from a human donor with chronic lymphocytic leukemia.

The V call is TRBV6-6, the J call TRBJ2-7; D call uncertain. The V end was cut by 3 bases, the J end by 0 bases, with 9 bases between. The CDR3 covers 14 residues. CDR1 and CDR2 from the germline V gene are MNHNY and SVGAGI (reference sequence). In nucleotides, the CDR3 is TGTGCCAGCAGTTATGTAGGCGGCTCCTACGAGCAGTACTTC. This translates into CASSYVGGSYEQYF.

This chain links TRBV4-3 with TRBJ1-1; D ambiguous. V lost 0 bases to trimming and J lost 3 bases, with 11 bases between them. CDR1 and CDR2 (germline): LGHNA, YSLEER. The CDR3 is 15 amino acids. Written as DNA, the CDR3 is TGCGCCAGCAGCCAAGACAACGTGAGGTACACTGAAGCTTTCTTT. Translation: CASSQDNVRYTEAFF.

This clone was detected only a few times. DNA of the CDR3: TGTGCCACCAGCAGAGCGTCAGTTGGCTACACCTTC. Protein sequence: CATSRASVGYTF. V is TRBV15 and J is TRBJ1-2; D uncertain. Between the trimmed V and J ends, which lost 1 base and 7 bases, there was a span of 7 bases. CDR1 and CDR2 from the germline V gene are LNHNV and YYDKDF (reference sequence). The CDR3 sequence is 12 residues long.

This clone was detected only a few times. The chain carries TRBV7-9 and TRBJ2-1; D is ambiguous. The CDR3 contains 12 residues. Looked up from germline, CDR1 is SEHNR and CDR2 is FQNEAQ (reference sequence). Trimming pared 4 bases from V and 10 bases from J, leaving 11 bases between. For the CDR3, the DNA is TGTGCCAGCAGCTATCGGATATACGAGCAGTTCTTC. Its translation: CASSYRIYEQFF.

V usage is TRBV15 and J usage is TRBJ1-1; TRBD1 is a possible D gene (6 bases). In germline, CDR1 is LNHNV, CDR2 YYDKDF (reference sequence). The CDR3 consists of 15 residues. The ends were cut back, 0 bases at V and 4 bases at J, with 12 bases in the middle. The CDR3 nucleotides read TGTGCCACCAGCAGAGATATAGGCAGGGGCACTGAAGCTTTCTTT. Protein: CATSRDIGRGTEAFF. Combining the CDR3 with reference TRBV15 and TRBJ1-1 gives the whole variable domain DAMVIQNPRYQVTQFGKPVTLSCSQTLNHNVMYWYQQKSSQAPKLLFHYYDKDFNNEADTPDNFQSRRPNTSFCFLDIRSPGLGDTAMYLCATSRDIGRGTEAFFGQGTRLTVV.

The chain's CDR3 is CASSLGTGPTGELFF. The CDR3 DNA reads TGTGCCAGCAGCTTAGGGACAGGGCCTACCGGGGAGCTGTTTTTT. The chain uses TRBV11-3 and TRBJ2-2; 8 positions match TRBD1. The CDR3 is 15 amino acids. J was trimmed by 5 bases and V by 1 base; bases with no gene match: 3. CDR1 SGHNT and CDR2 YENEEA come from the germline V gene.

The chain combines TRBV27 with TRBJ1-2; D is undetermined. Trimming stripped 0 bases from V and 8 bases from J, with 10 bases between. CDR3 length: 13 residues. Germline V gene lookup returns CDR1 MNHEY and CDR2 SMNVEV (reference sequence). CDR3 bases: TGTGCCAGCAGTTTATCGTGGGAGGGCGGCTACACCTTC. This translates into CASSLSWEGGYTF.

This clone was detected only a few times. V is TRBV10-2 and J is TRBJ1-5, with 9 bases aligning to TRBD1. The germline V gene has CDR1 WSHSY and CDR2 SAAADI. V dropped 4 bases and J dropped 6; count of bases not matched to a gene: 4. The CDR3 runs to 14 residues. CDR3 protein: CASSAVDRGQPQHF. CDR3 DNA sequence: TGCGCCAGCAGTGCCGTGGACAGGGGTCAGCCCCAGCATTTT.

The DNA for the CDR3 is TGCGCCAGCAGCCAAGATACGACAGGAGACGTATTCTACAATGAGCAGTTCTTC. Residues: CASSQDTTGDVFYNEQFF. The chain has TRBV4-3 and TRBJ2-1, with D tentatively TRBD1 (6 bases). Germline values: CDR1 LGHNA, CDR2 YSLEER. The length of the CDR3 is 18 residues. The V gene lost 0 bases and the J gene lost 3 bases, with 18 bases spanning the gap.

The CDR3 reads CASSLFAPSSGNTIYF. The CDR3 bases are TGTGCCAGCAGTTTATTCGCTCCAAGCTCTGGAAACACCATATATTTT. The chain has TRBV28 and TRBJ1-3, with unresolved D. This CDR3 has 16 amino acids. Germline-derived CDR1 and CDR2 are MDHEN and SYDVKM. Trimming removed 1 base from V and 0 bases from J, with 10 bases in between.

The chain is built from TRBV5-4 and TRBJ2-5, with D unclear. Germline V gene lookup returns CDR1 SGHNT and CDR2 YYREEE (reference sequence). The germline V and J ends were trimmed by 3 bases and 5 bases, with 11 bases remaining between them. This CDR3 is built from 13 residues. CDR3 protein: CASSSPGGETQYF. CDR3 DNA sequence: TGTGCCAGCAGCTCGCCGGGTGGGGAGACCCAGTACTTC.

V usage is TRBV25-1 and J usage is TRBJ2-5, with a possible D match to TRBD1 (5 bases). The V and J ends lost 5 bases and 5 bases respectively, with 15 bases between them. The CDR3 loop spans 14 amino acids. Germline V gene data show CDR1 as MGHDK and CDR2 as SYGVNS. The CDR3 sequence is CASSPSSPGETQYF. The CDR3 nucleotides are TGTGCCAGCAGTCCCTCGAGCCCAGGGGAGACCCAGTACTTC.

The V and J genes are TRBV7-2 and TRBJ2-5; D is ambiguous. Germline assignment: CDR1 SGHTA and CDR2 FQGNSA. The CDR3 is 13 amino acids. Trimming left V 4 bases short and J 5 bases short, with 11 bases between. For the CDR3, the DNA is TGTGCCAGCAGCTCACAGCGCGAGGAGACCCAGTACTTC. It translates to CASSSQREETQYF.

The CDR3 loop reads CASSQADRIGTDTQYF. CDR3 in DNA: TGCGCCAGCAGCCAAGCGGACAGAATTGGCACAGATACGCAGTATTTT. This chain links TRBV4-3 with TRBJ2-3; D might be TRBD1 (6 bases). Germline CDR1 reads LGHNA; CDR2 reads YSLEER. Trimming cost V 1 base and J 1 base, with 12 bases left between them. The CDR3 runs 16 residues.

V gene TRBV18 combines with J gene TRBJ1-4; D not certain. CDR3 length: 16 amino acids. In germline, CDR1 is KGHSH, CDR2 LQKENI. V was clipped by 2 bases and J by 8 bases, with 18 bases between them. DNA for the CDR3: TGTGCCAGCTCACCAATTATTGGAGGGTTGAGGGAAAAACTGTTTTTT. Encoded protein: CASSPIIGGLREKLFF.

The chain couples TRBV7-6 to TRBJ2-1; 11 nucleotides match TRBD2. With V trimmed by 5 bases and J by 8 bases, 8 bases remained unmatched. The V gene's germline CDR1 is SGHVS and CDR2 FNYEAQ. The CDR3 length is 15 residues. The DNA for the CDR3 is TGTGCCAGCAGCAAAAGACTAGCGGGATTCTATGAGCAGTTCTTC. Translated: CASSKRLAGFYEQFF.

This clone was observed once. This chain uses TRBV18 with TRBJ1-5; 8 bases are a match to TRBD1. The CDR3 contains 15 residues. The V segment lost 3 bases and the J segment 5 bases; nucleotides outside the gene matches: 6. Germline V gene sequence: CDR1 KGHSH, CDR2 LQKENI. In nucleotides, the CDR3 is TGTGCCAGCTCACCCGGGACAGGTCGCGATCAGCCCCAGCATTTT. This gives the protein CASSPGTGRDQPQHF.

The chain combines TRBV6-1 with TRBJ2-5; tentative D call: TRBD1 (5 bases). This CDR3 is 13 amino acids long. Trimming removed 7 bases at V and 2 bases at J, with 11 bases between. CDR1 is MNHNS and CDR2 is SASEGT in the germline V gene. The DNA of the CDR3 is TGTGCCAGCAAGCAGGGCCAGCAAGAGACCCAGTACTTC. It codes for CASKQGQQETQYF.

This chain connects TRBV29-1 to TRBJ2-1; 10 nucleotides align to TRBD2. With 4 bases clipped from V and 9 bases from J, the junction kept 9 bases outside the gene matches. The CDR3 consists of 14 residues. Germline V gene sequence: CDR1 SQVTM, CDR2 ANQGSEA. The CDR3 DNA reads as TGCAGCGTTGTACCCGCGGGACTAGCGTTTGAGCAGTTCTTC. Amino acids: CSVVPAGLAFEQFF.

The rearrangement links TRBV5-1 to TRBJ2-5; 9 bases match TRBD2. V lost 0 bases to trimming and J lost 5 bases; unmatched junction nucleotides: 20. CDR3 length equals 20 residues. Germline loops: CDR1 SGHRS, CDR2 YFSETQ. As DNA, the CDR3 is TGCGCCAGCAGCTTGGATGGGGCGGGAGGGCCGGGTACTCATCGGGAGACCCAGTACTTC. Its translation: CASSLDGAGGPGTHRETQYF.

The chain recombines TRBV15 with TRBJ2-3; perhaps D is TRBD1 or TRBD2 (6 bases each). CDR3 length equals 16 residues. Trimming left V 2 bases short and J 4 bases short, with 16 bases between. Germline V gives CDR1 LNHNV, CDR2 YYDKDF (reference sequence). CDR3 DNA: TGTGCCACCAGCAGACCCGGGGGCGGGATCCCAGATACGCAGTATTTT. This codes for CATSRPGGGIPDTQYF.